Each of the 31 T cell receptor beta chains below was sequenced from the same sample in a study of T cells after yellow fever vaccination. TCRdb redid the calling of the 5' RACE reads with MiXCR, one entry per CDR3 protein. Of 100,000 to 150,000 distinct CDR3 sequences listed, approximately 7% are singletons. This specimen consisted of CD4+ T cells sorted from PBMCs, obtained 10 to 11 days after the first yellow fever vaccination. Receptors originate from a man between 18 and 35 years old who received the YFV17D yellow fever vaccine.

The chain has TRBV7-3 and TRBJ2-5, with a weak D call TRBD2 (7 bases). CDR3 length equals 14 residues. Trimming took 3 bases from V and 1 from J, leaving 9 bases between them. The germline V gene encodes CDR1 SGHTA and CDR2 FQGTGA. The CDR3 spells CASSLGGAQETQYF. The CDR3 DNA reads TGTGCCAGCAGCTTGGGGGGGGCCCAAGAGACCCAGTACTTC.

Notes on this clonotype: A much larger clone lies one base from this, so it may be a read error. V and J are TRBV7-2 and TRBJ2-5; 10 bases map to TRBD2. The CDR3 sequence is 14 residues long. V shed 7 bases and J 5 bases; nucleotides not matched to a gene: 7. The germline V gene encodes CDR1 SGHTA and CDR2 FQGNSA. CDR3 protein: CASNLQRGGETQYF. DNA for the CDR3: TGTGCCAGCAACCTACAGCGGGGGGGGGAGACCCAGTACTTC. The whole variable domain, filled in from reference TRBV7-2 and TRBJ2-5, reads GAGVSQSPSNKVTEKGKDVELRCDPISGHTALYWYRQSLGQGLEFLIYFQGNSAPDKSGLPSDRFSAERTGGSVSTLTIQRTQQEDSAVYLCASNLQRGGETQYFGPGTRLLVL.

As concerns this clonotype: A read error may be the cause here, since a much bigger clone is one base away. The chain recombines TRBV10-3 with TRBJ2-2; TRBD2 matches at 8 bases. Trimming at V came to 7 bases and at J to 4 bases, leaving 11 bases not matched to a gene. The CDR3 runs to 16 residues. Looked up from germline, CDR1 is ENHRY and CDR2 is SYGVKD. The CDR3 DNA reads as TGTGCCATCACCCTCGGGCGGGGGGAACTCACCGGGGAGCTGTTTTTT. It yields the protein CAITLGRGELTGELFF.

At least ten counts were recorded for this clonotype. The rearrangement uses TRBV20-1 and TRBJ2-3; D uncertain. The germline gives CDR1 DFQATT, CDR2 SNEGSKA (reference sequence). This CDR3 has 14 residues. V lost 6 bases and J lost 2, with 15 bases in between. CDR3: CSARRAAFTDTQYF. As DNA, the CDR3 is TGCAGTGCCAGAAGGGCGGCCTTCACAGATACGCAGTATTTT.

This chain connects TRBV7-2 to TRBJ2-3; 8 bases agree with TRBD2. This CDR3 comprises 14 residues. Germline CDR1 and CDR2: SGHTA and FQGNSA. The junction had 3 bases not matched to a gene; V was cut back by 1 base and J by 6 bases. CDR3 DNA: TGTGCCAGCAGCTTAGGGCGGGAGGCTGATACGCAGTATTTT. Translated, it gives CASSLGREADTQYF.

The chain combines TRBV3-1 with TRBJ2-1; D not resolved. This CDR3 comprises 15 residues. Germline CDR1 reads LGHDT; CDR2 reads YNNKEL (reference sequence). The ends were cut back, 0 bases at V and 3 bases at J, with 9 bases in the middle. This CDR3 is CASSQEEYSYNEQFF. DNA for the CDR3: TGTGCCAGCAGCCAAGAAGAGTACAGCTACAATGAGCAGTTCTTC.

This clonotype was observed at least ten times. The V and J genes are TRBV5-1 and TRBJ2-3; no clear D. Germline CDR1 reads SGHRS; CDR2 reads YFSETQ. The CDR3 has 14 residues. The V and J ends lost 0 bases and 6 bases respectively, with 11 bases between them. The CDR3 is CASSLDPPPDTQYF. CDR3 nucleotide sequence: TGCGCCAGCAGCTTGGATCCTCCCCCGGATACGCAGTATTTT.

This clonotype was seen many times. The V call is TRBV4-3, the J call TRBJ2-5; D is ambiguous. V was pared by 0 bases and J by 1 base, with 9 bases between. This CDR3 is built from 15 residues. Germline V gene data show CDR1 as LGHNA and CDR2 as YSLEER. The CDR3 sequence is CASSQDRWFQETQYF. CDR3 nucleotides: TGCGCCAGCAGCCAAGATCGATGGTTCCAAGAGACCCAGTACTTC.

This clonotype was recorded many times. DNA of the CDR3: TGTGCCAGCAGCTCCCCGACCGGCTACAATGAGCAGTTCTTC. Its protein product is CASSSPTGYNEQFF. The genes are TRBV13 and TRBJ2-1, with D unclear. V shed 4 bases and J shed 3 bases, with 10 bases lying between them. CDR1 PRHDT and CDR2 FYEKMQ come from the germline V gene (reference sequence). The CDR3 covers 14 residues.

In its sample, this clonotype was seen many times. The genes are TRBV3-1 and TRBJ2-3; tentatively, D is TRBD2 (6 bases). The CDR3 is 14 residues long. Germline CDR1 LGHDT, CDR2 YNNKEL (reference sequence). Trimming cost V 4 bases and J 5 bases, with 13 bases left between them. CDR3 in DNA: TGTGCCAGCAGCCGCACTAGCAGCGGAGATACGCAGTATTTT. This translates into CASSRTSSGDTQYF.

At least ten counts were recorded for this clonotype. CDR3 nucleotide sequence: TGTGCCAGCAAGCAGGACAGATACACCGGGGAGCTGTTTTTT. Its protein product is CASKQDRYTGELFF. This rearrangement joins TRBV19 to TRBJ2-2; a weak D match, TRBD1 (6 bases). The ends were cut back, 9 bases at V and 3 bases at J, with 14 bases in the middle. Looked up from germline, CDR1 is LNHDA and CDR2 is SQIVND (reference sequence). The CDR3 runs to 14 residues.

The chain joins TRBV2 to TRBJ2-1, with D unresolved. With 2 bases removed from V and 6 bases from J, the gap between germline ends came to 17 bases. This CDR3 has 16 residues. Germline V gene lookup returns CDR1 SNHLY and CDR2 FYNNEI. The CDR3 DNA reads as TGTGCCAGCAGTGAACCCGATAAGAAGGCCGTCAATGAGCAGTTCTTC. Protein sequence: CASSEPDKKAVNEQFF.

This clonotype was recorded many times. The chain is built from TRBV7-6 and TRBJ2-1; D unresolved. The V end was cut by 0 bases, the J end by 6 bases, with 6 bases between. Germline CDR1 reads SGHVS; CDR2 reads FNYEAQ. This CDR3 contains 13 residues. The CDR3 DNA reads as TGTGCCAGCAGCTTAGCCCCACGCAATGAGCAGTTCTTC. Its translation is CASSLAPRNEQFF.

This clonotype has ten or more counts. The genes are TRBV20-1 and TRBJ1-2; D gene unclear. Germline assignment: CDR1 DFQATT and CDR2 SNEGSKA (reference sequence). The CDR3 runs 14 residues. The V end lost 1 base, the J end lost 2 bases, and 11 bases lay between the germline ends. The CDR3 reads CSARGESVNYGYTF. The CDR3 DNA reads as TGCAGTGCTAGAGGAGAATCCGTGAACTATGGCTACACCTTC.

This clonotype was counted many times. The chain joins TRBV7-2 to TRBJ2-2, with D perhaps matching TRBD2 (5 bases). Trimming pared 3 bases from V and 6 bases from J, leaving 11 bases between. Germline CDR1 is SGHTA and CDR2 is FQGNSA. The CDR3 sequence is 14 residues long. The CDR3 here is CASSFQDWSGELFF. The CDR3, as DNA: TGTGCCAGCAGCTTCCAGGACTGGTCCGGGGAGCTGTTTTTT. Together with reference TRBV7-2 and TRBJ2-2, the CDR3 gives the full variable domain: GAGVSQSPSNKVTEKGKDVELRCDPISGHTALYWYRQSLGQGLEFLIYFQGNSAPDKSGLPSDRFSAERTGGSVSTLTIQRTQQEDSAVYLCASSFQDWSGELFFGEGSRLTVL.

There are a few counts of this clonotype. V gene TRBV12-3 or TRBV12-4 combines with J gene TRBJ2-2; 7 bases line up with TRBD1. CDR3 length: 15 amino acids. J gave up 3 bases and V 1 base, and 2 bases lay outside the gene matches. The CDR3 nucleotides are TGTGCCAGCAGTTTAGTACAGGGGTACACCGGGGAGCTGTTTTTT. Its translation is CASSLVQGYTGELFF.

V usage is TRBV30 and J usage is TRBJ2-7, with TRBD1 matching over 8 bases. V was clipped by 6 bases and J by 2 bases; unmatched bases: 3. Germline V gene sequence: CDR1 GTSNPN, CDR2 SVGIG (reference sequence). The CDR3 loop spans 12 amino acids. This chain's CDR3 is CACGTGAYEQYF. The CDR3 coding sequence is TGTGCCTGCGGGACAGGCGCCTACGAGCAGTACTTC. Complete variable domain (other parts from reference TRBV30 and TRBJ2-7): SQTIHQWPATLVQPVGSPLSLECTVEGTSNPNLYWYRQAAGRGLQLLFYSVGIGQISSEVPQNLSASRPQDRQFILSSKKLLLSDSGFYLCACGTGAYEQYFGPGTRLTVT.

This clonotype was seen a few times. The chain is built from TRBV29-1 and TRBJ1-3, with no clear D. Germline V gives CDR1 SQVTM, CDR2 ANQGSEA. Trimming removed 7 bases at V and 0 bases at J, with 7 bases between. This CDR3 is built from 12 residues. The CDR3 here is CSAENSGNTIYF. The CDR3 DNA reads TGCAGCGCCGAGAACTCTGGAAACACCATATATTTT.

The table lists this clonotype with many counts. The gene calls are TRBV4-2 and TRBJ1-5; 8 bases agree with TRBD1. The CDR3 runs 18 residues. The junction had 13 bases not matched to a gene; V was cut back by 0 bases and J by 6 bases. The V gene's germline CDR1 is LGHNA and CDR2 YNFKEQ. The CDR3 region has the DNA TGTGCCAGCAGCCAAGATCTAGGCAGGGGGCGCGACGGTCAGCCCCAGCATTTT. This codes for CASSQDLGRGRDGQPQHF.

This clonotype has a count of ten or more. The chain has TRBV7-2 and TRBJ2-1, with TRBD2 as a possible D gene (6 bases). Trimming took 3 bases from V and 3 from J, leaving 15 bases between them. Looked up from germline, CDR1 is SGHTA and CDR2 is FQGNSA. This CDR3 region has 16 residues. Here the CDR3 DNA reads TGTGCCAGCAGCTTTATCCGGGACTTGGACTACAATGAGCAGTTCTTC. As protein: CASSFIRDLDYNEQFF.

In this sample, this clonotype turned up many times. In nucleotides, the CDR3 is TGCGCCAGCAGCTTGACCCGGTCGGGCACAGATACGCAGTATTTT. Its protein product is CASSLTRSGTDTQYF. This chain uses TRBV5-1 with TRBJ2-3; D unclear. Trimming took off 1 base at V and 1 base at J, with 10 bases between the two ends. Per the germline V gene, CDR1 is SGHRS and CDR2 is YFSETQ. The CDR3 is 15 amino acids.

This clonotype was recorded many times. This chain uses TRBV7-2 with TRBJ2-3, with D perhaps matching TRBD1 (5 bases). CDR3 length equals 12 residues. Germline CDR1 SGHTA, CDR2 FQGNSA. The V end was cut by 4 bases, the J end by 5 bases, with 7 bases between. For the CDR3, the DNA is TGTGCCAGCAGCTCCGGACAAGATACGCAGTATTTT. Translated, it gives CASSSGQDTQYF.

This clonotype was seen at least ten times. The chain combines TRBV14 with TRBJ2-3; possibly TRBD2 for D (6 bases). CDR1 and CDR2 from the germline V gene are SGHDN and FVKESK. Deletions cut 1 base from V and 2 bases from J, with 7 bases between. The CDR3 is 14 residues long. CDR3 protein: CASSQGDFTDTQYF. CDR3 coding DNA: TGTGCCAGCAGCCAAGGGGACTTCACAGATACGCAGTATTTT.

This clonotype was seen ten or more times. The chain has TRBV20-1 and TRBJ2-5; D is possibly TRBD2 (5 bases). CDR3 length: 12 residues. The germline V and J ends were trimmed by 3 bases and 5 bases, with 10 bases remaining between them. CDR1 and CDR2 (germline): DFQATT, SNEGSKA (reference sequence). The chain's CDR3 is CSASGNRETQYF. The CDR3 nucleotides read TGCAGTGCTAGCGGGAACCGGGAGACCCAGTACTTC.

The table lists this clonotype with many counts. The chain employs TRBV5-4 and TRBJ2-1, with 7 bases fitting TRBD1. CDR3 length: 16 amino acids. V gave up 0 bases and J gave up 5 bases; unmatched junction bases: 8. Germline CDR1 and CDR2: SGHNT and YYREEE (reference sequence). The CDR3 region is CASSLAGAGGDNEQFF. The CDR3 DNA follows: TGTGCCAGCAGCTTGGCCGGGGCAGGGGGAGACAATGAGCAGTTCTTC. The full variable domain, completed using reference TRBV5-4 and TRBJ2-1, is ETGVTQSPTHLIKTRGQQVTLRCSSQSGHNTVSWYQQALGQGPQFIFQYYREEENGRGNFPPRFSGLQFPNYSSELNVNALELDDSALYLCASSLAGAGGDNEQFFGPGTRLTVL.

This clonotype appeared many times. This sequence joins TRBV3-1 and TRBJ2-5; maybe TRBD1 (5 bases). There are 14 residues in the CDR3. Looked up from germline, CDR1 is LGHDT and CDR2 is YNNKEL (reference sequence). V gave up 1 base and J gave up 5 bases, with 11 bases separating them. The CDR3 loop is CASSQGVGAETQYF. CDR3 bases: TGTGCCAGCAGCCAAGGGGTAGGGGCCGAGACCCAGTACTTC.

This chain joins TRBV20-1 and TRBJ2-7, with 9 nucleotides matching TRBD2. V gave up 0 bases and J gave up 3 bases; unmatched junction bases: 9. This CDR3 contains 16 residues. Per the germline V gene, CDR1 is DFQATT and CDR2 is SNEGSKA (reference sequence). The CDR3 nucleotides are TGCAGTGCTAGAGATCCGGGAGCGGGGGGAGACTACGAGCAGTACGTC. This gives the protein CSARDPGAGGDYEQYV.

This clonotype occurred many times. The chain has TRBV19 and TRBJ2-6; D remains ambiguous. The ends were cut back, 7 bases at V and 1 base at J, with 11 bases in the middle. The V gene's germline CDR1 is LNHDA and CDR2 SQIVND (reference sequence). This CDR3 is built from 15 residues. The CDR3 here is CASNFDSSGANVLTF. The CDR3 nucleotides are TGTGCCAGTAACTTTGACTCGTCTGGGGCCAACGTCCTGACTTTC.

This clonotype was counted many times. V and J are TRBV2 and TRBJ2-1; TRBD2 matches 7 bases. CDR1 SNHLY and CDR2 FYNNEI come from the germline V gene. V dropped 5 bases and J dropped 7; count of bases not matched to a gene: 5. The CDR3 consists of 13 residues. DNA for the CDR3: TGTGCCAGCAGTTCCGTTAGCGGGAATGAGCAGTTCTTC. Its translation is CASSSVSGNEQFF.

The rearrangement uses TRBV5-4 and TRBJ2-1; no firm D call. This CDR3 spans 15 amino acids. Per the germline V gene, CDR1 is SGHNT and CDR2 is YYREEE (reference sequence). V lost 4 bases and J lost 0, with 11 bases in between. CDR3 amino acids: CASSPIPSSYNEQFF. Here the CDR3 DNA reads TGTGCCAGCAGCCCGATCCCGAGCTCCTACAATGAGCAGTTCTTC.

The table lists this clonotype with many counts. The chain is built from TRBV12-3 or TRBV12-4 and TRBJ2-1; TRBD2 aligns across 10 bases. Trimming at V came to 2 bases and at J to 10 bases, leaving 5 bases not matched to a gene. There are 14 residues in the CDR3. The CDR3 DNA reads TGTGCCAGCAGTTTATTCGGTAGCGGGGGGGAGCAGTTCTTC. Its translation is CASSLFGSGGEQFF.